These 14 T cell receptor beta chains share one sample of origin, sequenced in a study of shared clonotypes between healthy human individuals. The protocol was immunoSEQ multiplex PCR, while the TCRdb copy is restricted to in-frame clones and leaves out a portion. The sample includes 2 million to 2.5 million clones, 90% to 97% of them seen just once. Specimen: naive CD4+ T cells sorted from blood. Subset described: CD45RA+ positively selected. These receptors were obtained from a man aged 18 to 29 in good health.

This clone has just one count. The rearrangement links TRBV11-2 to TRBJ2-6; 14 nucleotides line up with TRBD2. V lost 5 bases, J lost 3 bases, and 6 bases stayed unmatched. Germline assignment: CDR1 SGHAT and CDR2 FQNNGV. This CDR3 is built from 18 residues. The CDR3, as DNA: TGTGCCAGCAGCCAGACTAGCGGGAGGGCCCGTGGGGCCAACGTCCTGACTTTC. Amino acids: CASSQTSGRARGANVLTF.

The CDR3 region has the DNA TGTGCCATCGGGGATCAGATGGGGCTTGGGTACGAGCAGTACTTC. It translates to CAIGDQMGLGYEQYF. The V and J genes are TRBV10-3 and TRBJ2-7, with a tentative D call TRBD1 (5 bases). This CDR3 contains 15 residues. CDR1 and CDR2 from the germline V gene are ENHRY and SYGVKD. V dropped 8 bases and J dropped 4 bases, with 21 bases sitting between them.

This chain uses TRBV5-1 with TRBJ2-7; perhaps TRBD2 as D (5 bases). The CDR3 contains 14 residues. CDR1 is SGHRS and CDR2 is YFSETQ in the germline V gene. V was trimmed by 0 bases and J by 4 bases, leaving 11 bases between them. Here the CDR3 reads CASSLGGGMYEQYF. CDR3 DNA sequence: TGCGCCAGCAGCTTGGGAGGAGGAATGTACGAGCAGTACTTC.

The chain's CDR3 is CASSLSRGAVVHEQYF. The CDR3 bases are TGTGCCAGCAGTTTATCCAGGGGGGCAGTGGTCCACGAGCAGTACTTC. The V and J genes are TRBV28 and TRBJ2-7, with D perhaps TRBD1 (7 bases). Germline CDR1 and CDR2: MDHEN and SYDVKM. The CDR3 totals 16 residues. Trimming took off 1 base at V and 5 bases at J, with 18 bases between the two ends.

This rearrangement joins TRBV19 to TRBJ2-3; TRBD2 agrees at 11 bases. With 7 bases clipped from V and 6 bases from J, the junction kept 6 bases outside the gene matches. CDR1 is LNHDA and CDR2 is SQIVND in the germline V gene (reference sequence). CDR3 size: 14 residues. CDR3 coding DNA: TGTGCCAGTACCCCGACTAGCGGGAAGGATACGCAGTATTTT. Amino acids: CASTPTSGKDTQYF.

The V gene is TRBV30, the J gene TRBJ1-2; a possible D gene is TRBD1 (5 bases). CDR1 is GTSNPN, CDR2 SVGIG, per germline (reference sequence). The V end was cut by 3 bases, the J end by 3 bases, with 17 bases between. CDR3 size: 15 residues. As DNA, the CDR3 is TGTGCCTGGAGCGGGGGTTTTTCGGCTGACTATGGCTACACCTTC. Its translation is CAWSGGFSADYGYTF.

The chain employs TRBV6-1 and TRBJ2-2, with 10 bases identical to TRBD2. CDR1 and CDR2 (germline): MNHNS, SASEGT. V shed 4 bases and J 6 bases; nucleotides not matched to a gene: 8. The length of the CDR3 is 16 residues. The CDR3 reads CASSAPGLAIAGELFF. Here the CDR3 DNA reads TGTGCCAGCAGTGCACCGGGACTAGCGATCGCCGGGGAGCTGTTTTTT.

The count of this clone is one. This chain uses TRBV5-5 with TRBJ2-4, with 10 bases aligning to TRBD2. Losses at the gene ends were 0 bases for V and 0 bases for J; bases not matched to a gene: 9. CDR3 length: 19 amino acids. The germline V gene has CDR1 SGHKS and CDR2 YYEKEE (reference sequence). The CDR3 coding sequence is TGTGCCAGCAGCTTGGCCGCTAGCGGGGGAATAAAAGCCAAAAACATTCAGTACTTC. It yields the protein CASSLAASGGIKAKNIQYF.

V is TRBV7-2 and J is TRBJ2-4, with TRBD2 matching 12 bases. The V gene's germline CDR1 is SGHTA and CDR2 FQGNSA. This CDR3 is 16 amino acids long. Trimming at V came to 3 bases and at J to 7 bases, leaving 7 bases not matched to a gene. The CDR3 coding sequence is TGTGCCAGCAGCTTCATGACTAGCGGGAGTGGGAACATTCAGTACTTC. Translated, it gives CASSFMTSGSGNIQYF.

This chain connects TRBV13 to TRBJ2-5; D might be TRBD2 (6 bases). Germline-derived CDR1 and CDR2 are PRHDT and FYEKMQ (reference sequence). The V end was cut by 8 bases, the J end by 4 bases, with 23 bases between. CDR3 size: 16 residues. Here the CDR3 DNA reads TGTGCCAGCTCCTACGGAGGTAGCGGCCCCGGAGAGACCCAGTACTTC. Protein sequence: CASSYGGSGPGETQYF.

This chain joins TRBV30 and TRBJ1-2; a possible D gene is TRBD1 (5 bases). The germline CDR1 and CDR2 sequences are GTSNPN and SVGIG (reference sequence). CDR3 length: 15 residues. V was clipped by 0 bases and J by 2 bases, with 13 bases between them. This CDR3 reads CAWSVRRGSNYGYTF. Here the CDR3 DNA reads TGTGCCTGGAGTGTACGGAGGGGTTCCAACTATGGCTACACCTTC. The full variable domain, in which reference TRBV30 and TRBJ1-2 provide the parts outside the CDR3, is SQTIHQWPATLVQPVGSPLSLECTVEGTSNPNLYWYRQAAGRGLQLLFYSVGIGQISSEVPQNLSASRPQDRQFILSSKKLLLSDSGFYLCAWSVRRGSNYGYTFGSGTRLTVV.

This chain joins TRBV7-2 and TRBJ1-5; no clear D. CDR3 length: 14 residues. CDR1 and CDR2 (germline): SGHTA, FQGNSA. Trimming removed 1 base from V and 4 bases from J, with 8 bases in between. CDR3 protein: CASSLERPNQPQHF. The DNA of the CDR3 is TGTGCCAGCAGCTTAGAAAGGCCAAATCAGCCCCAGCATTTT.

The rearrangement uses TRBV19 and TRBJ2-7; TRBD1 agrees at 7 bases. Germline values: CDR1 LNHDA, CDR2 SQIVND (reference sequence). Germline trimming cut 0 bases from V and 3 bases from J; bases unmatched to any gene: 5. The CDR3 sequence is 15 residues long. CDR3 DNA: TGTGCCAGTAGTATAGAGGGACAGTTATTCTACGAGCAGTACTTC. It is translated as CASSIEGQLFYEQYF.

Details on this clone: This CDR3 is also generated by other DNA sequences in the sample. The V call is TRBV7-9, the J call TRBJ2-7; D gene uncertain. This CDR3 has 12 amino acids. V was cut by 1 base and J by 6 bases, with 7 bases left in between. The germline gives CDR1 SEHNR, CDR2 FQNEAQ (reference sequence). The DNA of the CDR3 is TGTGCCAGCAGCTTAGAGCTCGGCGAGCAGTACTTC. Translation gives CASSLELGEQYF.